This is a list of T cell receptor beta chains from one sample in a study of blood T cell repertoires in COVID-19. Sequenced by immunoSEQ multiplex PCR; TCRdb stores in-frame clones only, minus some. The profile shows more than 14,000 clones, around 88% of them singletons. Material for sequencing was peripheral blood. The receptors shown here come from a human donor in a cohort sampled during active COVID-19. Both conserved end residues are part of each CDR3. Each record gives: CDR3 protein, J gene, V gene, clone size. Not all rows give a size; the values are once, few, many and, for expanded clones, a class.

CDR3aa: CASSGGTVKTYEQYF
j_gene: TRBJ2-7
v_gene: TRBV6-6
abundance: .

CDR3aa: CASSRQSSYEQYF
j_gene: TRBJ2-7
v_gene: TRBV9
abundance: .

CDR3aa: CASNPAPDSEAFF
j_gene: TRBJ1-1
v_gene: TRBV7-2
abundance: .

CDR3aa: CASSTDWADNEQFF
j_gene: TRBJ2-1
v_gene: TRBV7-2
abundance: .

CDR3aa: CASSQDGSGGGYTF
j_gene: TRBJ1-2
v_gene: TRBV4-3
abundance: .

CDR3aa: CASSQDRFSTGNTIYF
j_gene: TRBJ1-3
v_gene: TRBV4-3
abundance: .

CDR3aa: CASSLRPPGAGGYSNEQFF
j_gene: TRBJ2-1
v_gene: TRBV7-3
abundance: .

CDR3aa: CASSLQGWENTIYF
j_gene: TRBJ1-3
v_gene: TRBV7-9
abundance: .

CDR3aa: CASSPQAGGYNEQFF
j_gene: TRBJ2-1
v_gene: TRBV7-2
abundance: few

CDR3aa: CASSSPYLDGYTF
j_gene: TRBJ1-2
v_gene: TRBV9
abundance: .

CDR3aa: CASSDSPGYEQYF
j_gene: TRBJ2-7
v_gene: TRBV10-2
abundance: .

CDR3aa: CASSLSSGFTIYF
j_gene: TRBJ1-3
v_gene: TRBV12-3/TRBV12-4
abundance: .

CDR3aa: CASQGGDPNYGYTF
j_gene: TRBJ1-2
v_gene: TRBV30
abundance: .

CDR3aa: CALRRQVNTEAFF
j_gene: TRBJ1-1
v_gene: TRBV7-2
abundance: few

CDR3aa: CASSQDRSGGIGETQYF
j_gene: TRBJ2-5
v_gene: TRBV4-3
abundance: .

CDR3aa: CASSSLAQTGELFF
j_gene: TRBJ2-2
v_gene: TRBV5-1
abundance: .

CDR3aa: CASSLGLQETQYF
j_gene: TRBJ2-5
v_gene: TRBV11-2
abundance: .

CDR3aa: CASSVGHGAYGYTF
j_gene: TRBJ1-2
v_gene: TRBV9
abundance: .

CDR3aa: CASSLVTYYGYTF
j_gene: TRBJ1-2
v_gene: TRBV5-1
abundance: .

CDR3aa: CASMIPGQIYSGNTIYF
j_gene: TRBJ1-3
v_gene: TRBV7-2
abundance: .

CDR3aa: CASSQGPNTEAFF
j_gene: TRBJ1-1
v_gene: TRBV9
abundance: .

CDR3aa: CASSLGSAGSSGNTIYF
j_gene: TRBJ1-3
v_gene: TRBV5-1
abundance: .

CDR3aa: CASSLAYRQSSYNEQFF
j_gene: TRBJ2-1
v_gene: TRBV11-2
abundance: .

CDR3aa: CASSAAHSNQPQHF
j_gene: TRBJ1-5
v_gene: TRBV19
abundance: .

CDR3aa: CASRYNRDTGELFF
j_gene: TRBJ2-2
v_gene: TRBV5-1
abundance: .

CDR3aa: CASSRRGQGIQYF
j_gene: TRBJ2-7
v_gene: TRBV3-1/TRBV3-2
abundance: .

CDR3aa: CASSQDSKGTEAFF
j_gene: TRBJ1-1
v_gene: TRBV18
abundance: .

CDR3aa: CASTLVRTGTEQFF
j_gene: TRBJ2-1
v_gene: TRBV7-2
abundance: .

CDR3aa: CASSSTGTGIETRYF
j_gene: TRBJ2-5
v_gene: TRBV5-1
abundance: .

CDR3aa: CASSQTEAKNIQYF
j_gene: TRBJ2-4
v_gene: TRBV7-8
abundance: once

CDR3aa: CASTLTPGTGNYGYTF
j_gene: TRBJ1-2
v_gene: TRBV4-1
abundance: .

CDR3aa: CASSFLGDRANEKLFF
j_gene: TRBJ1-4
v_gene: TRBV5-6
abundance: .

CDR3aa: CATSDFLGQQFF
j_gene: TRBJ2-1
v_gene: TRBV24-1
abundance: .

CDR3aa: CASSTRDSQETQYF
j_gene: TRBJ2-5
v_gene: TRBV7-2
abundance: once

CDR3aa: CASSPPGQTYEQYF
j_gene: TRBJ2-7
v_gene: TRBV6-5
abundance: .

CDR3aa: CASSRDQALGANVLTF
j_gene: TRBJ2-6
v_gene: TRBV18
abundance: .

CDR3aa: CASSPAPRGVDYGYTF
j_gene: TRBJ1-2
v_gene: TRBV5-5
abundance: .

CDR3aa: CASRFSGANVLTF
j_gene: TRBJ2-6
v_gene: TRBV19
abundance: .

CDR3aa: CASSFQDRVGGYTF
j_gene: TRBJ1-2
v_gene: TRBV6-5
abundance: .

CDR3aa: CASTPSPGNYGYTF
j_gene: TRBJ1-2
v_gene: TRBV5-1
abundance: .

CDR3aa: CASSPWTGGNYGYTF
j_gene: TRBJ1-2
v_gene: TRBV7-2
abundance: .